The T cell receptor beta chain under discussion was sequenced for a study of T cells in Graves' hyperthyroidism and ophthalmopathy. Study-level results: Blood also contained most expanded thyroid clonotypes above 0.001.

This clonotype was seen a few times. Its antigen is still unknown. Subjects aged 18 to 65 presented with newly diagnosed hyperthyroidism of less than 2 months' duration. About 10 ml of fresh peripheral blood supplied the PBMCs. Between the trimmed V and J ends, which lost 5 bases and 10 bases, there was a span of 12 bases. The V gene's germline CDR1 is SGHTA and CDR2 FQGNSA. The CDR3 has 12 amino acids. Amplification yielded TCR beta CDR3 regions, with RNA transcripts as the source. An initial round of RT-PCR targeting the TCR CDR3 relied on the HTBI primer set. MiXCR was run by TCRdb on the multiplex PCR reads, yielding one entry per CDR3 protein. The sample lists roughly 380,000 distinct CDR3 sequences; 13% were seen once.

This clonotype was sampled from a young man with Graves' hyperthyroidism that later progressed to Graves' ophthalmopathy. This chain uses TRBV7-2 with TRBJ2-1, with D perhaps given as TRBD1 or TRBD2 (5 bases each). The sequenced sample consisted of blood. The DNA of the CDR3 is TGTGCCAGCAGCCCCCGGGGCGGCGAGCAGTTCTTC. Its protein product is CASSPRGGEQFF.